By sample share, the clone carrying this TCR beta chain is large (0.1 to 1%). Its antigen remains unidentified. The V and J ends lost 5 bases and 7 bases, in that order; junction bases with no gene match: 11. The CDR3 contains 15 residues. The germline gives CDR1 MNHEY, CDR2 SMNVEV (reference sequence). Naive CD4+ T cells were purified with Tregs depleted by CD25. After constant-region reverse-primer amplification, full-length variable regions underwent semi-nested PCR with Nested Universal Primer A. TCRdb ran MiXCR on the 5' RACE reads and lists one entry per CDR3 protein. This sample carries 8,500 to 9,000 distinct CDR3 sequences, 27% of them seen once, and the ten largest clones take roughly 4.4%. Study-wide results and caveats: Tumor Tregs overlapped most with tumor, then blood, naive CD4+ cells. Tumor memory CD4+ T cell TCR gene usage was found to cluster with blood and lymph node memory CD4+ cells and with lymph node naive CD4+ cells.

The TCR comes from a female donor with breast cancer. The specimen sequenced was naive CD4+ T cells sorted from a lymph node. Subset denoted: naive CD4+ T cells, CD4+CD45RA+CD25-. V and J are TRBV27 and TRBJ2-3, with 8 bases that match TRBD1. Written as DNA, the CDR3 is TGTGCCAGCAGTACCATAGGGACAGGTGGTTATACGCAGTATTTT. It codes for CASSTIGTGGYTQYF.